This is a list of T cell receptor beta chains from one sample in a study of T cells in Graves' hyperthyroidism and ophthalmopathy. TCRdb ran MiXCR on the multiplex PCR reads and lists one entry per CDR3 protein. The sample holds around 690,000 distinct CDR3 sequences, 15% to 20% seen once. Sequenced: blood. These receptors originate from a man in his fifties with Graves' hyperthyroidism. The CDR3 runs from the conserved cysteine through the conserved F or W. D genes are given only for firm matches. The listing skips clone size in some rows; elsewhere it reads once, few, many or a size class.

.	TRBJ1-4	TRBV6-1	many	TGTGCCAGCAGTGTGAGTGTGTGGAGTGAAAAACTGTTTTTT	CASSVSVWSEKLFF
.	TRBJ1-2	TRBV20-1	few	TGCAGTGCTAGCGACAGAAACTACACCTTC	CSASDRNYTF
TRBD2	TRBJ2-5	TRBV30	many	TGTGCCTGGAGGCGGACTAGCGGGGTGGGGGAGACCCAGTACTTC	CAWRRTSGVGETQYF
TRBD2	TRBJ2-5	TRBV2	.	TGTGCCAGCAGCCGTCTTACTAGCGGGAGAATTGGTCAAGAGACCCAGTACTTC	CASSRLTSGRIGQETQYF
TRBD2	TRBJ2-7	TRBV6-4	few	TGTGCCAGCAGTGGCTCCCCGGAGGCTAGCGGAAACTACGAGCAGTACTTC	CASSGSPEASGNYEQYF
.	TRBJ2-2	TRBV27	many	TGTGCCAGCAGCGGTGTTAACACCGGGGAGCTGTTTTTT	CASSGVNTGELFF
TRBD1	TRBJ2-5	TRBV4-3	few	TGCGCCAGCAGCCAAGATCAACAGGGGGGTTTATCAGAGACCCAGTACTTC	CASSQDQQGGLSETQYF
.	TRBJ2-7	TRBV7-9	many	TGTGCCAGCAGCTATGATTATTACGAGCAGTACTTC	CASSYDYYEQYF
.	TRBJ1-2	TRBV28	few	TGTGCCAGCAGTCCCCCCTACGGGGGCGATGGCTACACCTTC	CASSPPYGGDGYTF
.	TRBJ2-3	TRBV7-2	many	TGTGCCAGCAGCTTAGGGTTAAGGAGCCATACGCAGTATTTT	CASSLGLRSHTQYF
TRBD1	TRBJ2-1	TRBV11-2	many	TGTGCCAGCAGCTCGTTGGGACAGGTTGGGGGATACAATGAGCAGTTCTTC	CASSSLGQVGGYNEQFF
TRBD1	TRBJ2-7	TRBV27	many	TGTGCCAGCAGATACACCGGGACAGGATCCTACGAGCAGTACTTC	CASRYTGTGSYEQYF
TRBD2	TRBJ2-1	TRBV12-3/TRBV12-4	many	TGTGCCAGCAGACCCGGGACTAGCGGGAGTATCTATGAGCAGTTCTTC	CASRPGTSGSIYEQFF
.	TRBJ2-1	TRBV4-3	few	TGCGCCAGCAGCCAGTCTAGCGGCCAAGGGGGCGATGAGCAGTTCTTC	CASSQSSGQGGDEQFF
TRBD1	TRBJ2-7	TRBV28	many	TGTGCCAGCCGCAACCAGGGGGCCCCCTACGAGCAGTACTTC	CASRNQGAPYEQYF
TRBD1	TRBJ1-2	TRBV5-1	many	TGCGCCAGCAGGACCGGGACAGGGACCGGGGCGAGTGGCTACACCTTC	CASRTGTGTGASGYTF
TRBD1	TRBJ2-3	TRBV11-2	many	TGTGCCAGCAGCTTCCGGGACAGGTGGACAGATACGCAGTATTTT	CASSFRDRWTDTQYF
.	TRBJ2-3	TRBV28	few	TGTGCCAGCAGTTCCGGATTCCCAGATACGCAGTATTTT	CASSSGFPDTQYF
.	TRBJ1-2	TRBV6-2/TRBV6-3	many	TGTGCCAGCAGTTCCCGTTTTCGGGACTACACCTTC	CASSSRFRDYTF
.	TRBJ1-5	TRBV12-3/TRBV12-4	few	TGTGCCAGCAAAAGGACAGAGCCGTATAGCAATCAGCCCCAGCATTTT	CASKRTEPYSNQPQHF
.	TRBJ1-4	TRBV20-1	many	TGCAGTGCTTCCAGGGGATCGGATGAAAAACTGTTTTTT	CSASRGSDEKLFF
TRBD1	TRBJ2-3	TRBV28	many	TGTGCCAGCAGTCCACATCCGGGACAGGGTTCGGGGGTTGCAGATACGCAGTATTTT	CASSPHPGQGSGVADTQYF
.	TRBJ1-5	TRBV27	few	TGTGCCAGCAGTGTAATAAGGAATCAGCCCCAGCATTTT	CASSVIRNQPQHF
TRBD1	TRBJ2-3	TRBV9	many	TGTGCCAGCAGTGCCGTTAGGGGGCTCCTCAAGGAGGCAGATACGCAGTATTTT	CASSAVRGLLKEADTQYF
.	TRBJ1-2	TRBV7-9	.	TGTGCCAGCAAACAGGACGGCTATGGCTACACCTTC	CASKQDGYGYTF
TRBD2	TRBJ2-5	TRBV13	.	TGTGCCAGCAGCTCCGGACTAGCGGAAAGCCAAGAGACCCAGTACTTC	CASSSGLAESQETQYF
TRBD2	TRBJ2-2	TRBV7-2	many	TGTGCCAGCAGGCCCACTAGCGGGAGGGCCCACGGGGAGCTGTTTTTT	CASRPTSGRAHGELFF
.	TRBJ2-5	TRBV6-1	.	TGTGCCAGCAGTAGGACAGCGTGGGAGACCCAGTACTTC	CASSRTAWETQYF
TRBD2	TRBJ2-1	TRBV7-2	few	TGTGCCAGCAGCTTACTGGGGACTAGCGGGAGAGATGAGCAGTTCTTC	CASSLLGTSGRDEQFF
.	TRBJ2-7	TRBV28	.	TGTGCCAGCAGGGTCTCACTCACCTACGAGCAGTACTTC	CASRVSLTYEQYF
.	TRBJ2-1	TRBV4-3	.	TGCGCCAGCAGCCCCCCAAGCCGTGAGCAGTTCTTC	CASSPPSREQFF
.	TRBJ1-5	TRBV10-1	.	TGCGCCAGCAGTGGACGGAGTGGAAGCAATCAGCCCCAGCATTTT	CASSGRSGSNQPQHF
TRBD1	TRBJ1-1	TRBV2	many	TGTGCCAGCAACCGTCAGGGGGCAAACACTGAAGCTTTCTTT	CASNRQGANTEAFF
TRBD2	TRBJ2-7	TRBV5-1	many	TGCGCCAGCAGCTTGGCCAGCGGGGTCTCCTACGAGCAGTACTTC	CASSLASGVSYEQYF
TRBD2	TRBJ2-4	TRBV3-1	many	TGTGCCAGCAGGCAGAGCGGGAGTGCCAAAAACATTCAGTACTTC	CASRQSGSAKNIQYF
.	TRBJ2-7	TRBV28	.	TGTGCCAGCAAAAAGGCCTCCCGAGTATACGAGCAGTACTTC	CASKKASRVYEQYF
.	TRBJ2-5	TRBV29-1	few	TGCAGCGTTGAAGTCCAGGGACCGGGACAAGAGACCCAGTACTTC	CSVEVQGPGQETQYF
.	TRBJ2-1	TRBV20-1	.	TGCAGTGCCCCTGGAAGAGTAGCGTCCGATGAGCAGTTCTTC	CSAPGRVASDEQFF
.	TRBJ2-1	TRBV18	.	TGTGCCAGCTCACCACCATCGGGGGTTAGGTACAATGAGCAGTTCTTC	CASSPPSGVRYNEQFF
.	TRBJ2-7	TRBV7-9	few	TGTGCCAGCAGCTTGGGCCCGGGGTCAGGATACGAGCAGTACTTC	CASSLGPGSGYEQYF
.	TRBJ1-5	TRBV18	many	TGTGCCAGCTCACCTACAGAAAATCAGCCCCAGCATTTT	CASSPTENQPQHF
.	TRBJ2-7	TRBV11-1	many	TGTGCCAGCACCTACTACGACAGTGCCTACGAGCAGTACTTC	CASTYYDSAYEQYF
.	TRBJ2-7	TRBV13	many	TGTGCCAGCAGCCCACCCTCGGGGTCGGAGCAGTACTTC	CASSPPSGSEQYF
.	TRBJ2-2	TRBV11-2	many	TGTGCCAGCAGCTATAGAGGGACCGGGGAGCTGTTTTTT	CASSYRGTGELFF
.	TRBJ2-1	TRBV4-1	.	TGCGCCAGCAGCCAGGTCGGGACTTCAATATACAATGAGCAGTTCTTC	CASSQVGTSIYNEQFF
TRBD1	TRBJ2-3	TRBV5-5	.	TGTGCCAGCAGTAACCCGTCAGACAGGGGGGCGCAGTATTTT	CASSNPSDRGAQYF
TRBD1	TRBJ2-7	TRBV30	.	TGTGCCTGGAGTGCCGGGACAGGCTACGAGCAGTACTTC	CAWSAGTGYEQYF
TRBD1	TRBJ2-7	TRBV5-4	.	TGTGCCAGCAGGATTTCGGACAGGGGAATCTACGAGCAGTACTTC	CASRISDRGIYEQYF
.	TRBJ2-7	TRBV9	.	TGTGCCAGCAGCCCCAATACTGAGGGACACGAGCAGTACTTC	CASSPNTEGHEQYF
.	TRBJ2-1	TRBV12-3/TRBV12-4	many	TGTGCCACCACCCGGGAGTCCTACAATGAGCAGTTCTTC	CATTRESYNEQFF